The clone carrying this TCR beta chain appeared many times. The antigen is unknown. Time point noted: newly diagnosed GD, antithyroid drugs for less than 3 months. Isolated PBMC RNA provided the starting material for the TCR library. Arm-PCR of CDR3 regions and iRepertoire HTBI primers were used to build TCR beta libraries. From the multiplex PCR reads, TCRdb called clonotypes with MiXCR, one entry per CDR3 protein. The sample lists 360,000 or so distinct CDR3 sequences, approximately 12% seen once, with approximately 20% in the top ten. Trimming took 2 bases from V and 3 from J, leaving 20 bases between them. The CDR3 length is 18 residues. In germline, CDR1 is MNHEY, CDR2 SMNVEV (reference sequence). The sample originates from a study of regulatory T cells in long-lasting Graves disease. Study outcomes and limitations: Persistent disease was associated with favored TRBV28 usage and with favored use of TRBJ1-2 and TRBJ2-5.

These data were also filed under a second study, of T cells in Graves' hyperthyroidism and ophthalmopathy.

The receptor comes from a young woman with Graves disease. The sequencing here drew on peripheral blood mononuclear cells (PBMCs), taken at new diagnosis, from a patient treated with antithyroid drugs. The chain couples TRBV27 to TRBJ2-1; D call uncertain. CDR3 nucleotide sequence: TGTGCCAGCAGTTTAATTTCACCGTCGCTATTCCGCTACAATGAGCAGTTCTTC. This sequence encodes CASSLISPSLFRYNEQFF.